This T cell receptor beta chain stems from a study of blood T cell repertoires in COVID-19. Looking at the study overall: The study drew acute and convalescent COVID-19 samples from the United States, Italy and Spain. Sources were T cells, B-cell-depleted T cells, or PBMCs; the material itself was cDNA or gDNA.

The CDR3 totals 19 residues. The V and J ends lost 5 bases and 4 bases, in that order; junction bases with no gene match: 17. From germline, CDR1 is MNHEY and CDR2 SVGEGT. In the source study's methods: Reference gene primer amplification in the assay estimated nucleated cell counts. Method: immunoSEQ multiplex PCR; TCRdb's copy keeps in-frame clones and lacks some. The V and J calls and clone size were taken over from that table, and D and trimming were inferred from the DNA. The data hold hundreds of thousands of clones, with approximately 80% observed a single time. The sequence was obtained from a woman older than 75 with active or convalescent COVID-19. The V and J genes are TRBV6-2 or TRBV6-3 and TRBJ2-7; 13 bases are shared with TRBD2. The sample consisted of peripheral blood. The chain's CDR3 is CASSPARLAGGRSSYEQYF. The CDR3 DNA follows: TGTGCCAGCAGTCCGGCCCGACTAGCGGGGGGAAGAAGTAGTTACGAGCAGTACTTC.